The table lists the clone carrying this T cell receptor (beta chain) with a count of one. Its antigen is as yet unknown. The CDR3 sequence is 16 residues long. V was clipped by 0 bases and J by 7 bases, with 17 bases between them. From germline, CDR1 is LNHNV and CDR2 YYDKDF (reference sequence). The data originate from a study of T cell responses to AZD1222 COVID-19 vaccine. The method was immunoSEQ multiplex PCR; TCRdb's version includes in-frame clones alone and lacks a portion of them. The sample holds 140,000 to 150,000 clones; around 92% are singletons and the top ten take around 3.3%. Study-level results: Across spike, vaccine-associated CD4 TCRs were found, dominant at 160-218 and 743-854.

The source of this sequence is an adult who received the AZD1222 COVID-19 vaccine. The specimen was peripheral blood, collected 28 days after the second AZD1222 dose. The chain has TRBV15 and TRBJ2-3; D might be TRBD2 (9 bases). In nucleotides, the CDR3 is TGTGCCACCAGCAGAGAAGGGACAGGACTAGCGTATACGCAGTATTTT. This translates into CATSREGTGLAYTQYF.